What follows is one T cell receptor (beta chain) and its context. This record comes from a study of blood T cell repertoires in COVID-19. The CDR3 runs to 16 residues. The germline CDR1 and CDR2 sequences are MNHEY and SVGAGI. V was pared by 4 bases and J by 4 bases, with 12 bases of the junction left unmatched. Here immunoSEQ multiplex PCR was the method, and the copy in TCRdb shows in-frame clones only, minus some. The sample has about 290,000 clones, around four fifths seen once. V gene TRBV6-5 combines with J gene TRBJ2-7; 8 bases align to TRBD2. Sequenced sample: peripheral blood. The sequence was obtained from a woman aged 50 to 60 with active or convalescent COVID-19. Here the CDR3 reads CASSSQGGRISYEQYF. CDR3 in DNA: TGTGCCAGCAGTTCTCAAGGCGGGAGGATAAGTTACGAGCAGTACTTC.